These 19 T cell receptor beta chains share one sample of origin, sequenced in a study of T cells in Graves' hyperthyroidism and ophthalmopathy (dated by TCRdb to the late 2010s). Libraries were built with multiplex PCR. The sequencer listed for this sample is Illumina HiSeq 2000. The TCR beta CDR3 regions were amplified from the RNA transcripts. The TCR CDR3 was subjected to a first round of RT-PCR using the HTBI primer set and the Qiagen OneStep RT-PCR kit. The public reads were reprocessed in TCRdb via fastp at Q25 and MiXCR, keeping in-frame beta chains. Rows merge per CDR3 protein into single entries with the most common DNA and genes. The sample table records roughly 530,000 distinct CDR3 sequences; 15% to 20% of these occur just once. In total, the top ten clones hold 15% to 20% of the sample. The sample taken for sequencing was blood. The receptors were sampled from a woman between 18 and 30 years old with Graves' ophthalmopathy.

This clonotype came up many times. The J gene is TRBJ1-5, the V gene TRBV7-9, with D possibly matching TRBD1 (5 bases). Trimming left V 2 bases short and J 6 bases short, with 14 bases between. Germline assignment: CDR1 SEHNR and CDR2 FQNEAQ (reference sequence). This CDR3 comprises 15 residues. CDR3: CASSLKNEGSQPQHF. CDR3 bases: TGTGCCAGCAGCTTAAAGAATGAGGGGAGTCAGCCCCAGCATTTT.

In its sample, this clonotype was seen many times. This chain joins TRBV30 and TRBJ1-5; no reliable D call. The V and J ends lost 0 bases and 5 bases respectively, with 11 bases between them. CDR1 GTSNPN and CDR2 SVGIG come from the germline V gene (reference sequence). The CDR3 runs 14 residues. The CDR3 DNA sequence: TGTGCCTGGAGTGTACTAAACGATGATCAGCCCCAGCATTTT. Translation: CAWSVLNDDQPQHF. Looking up the rest from reference TRBV30 and TRBJ1-5 gives the full variable domain: SQTIHQWPATLVQPVGSPLSLECTVEGTSNPNLYWYRQAAGRGLQLLFYSVGIGQISSEVPQNLSASRPQDRQFILSSKKLLLSDSGFYLCAWSVLNDDQPQHFGDGTRLSIL.

The table lists this clonotype with a few counts. The V gene is TRBV5-8, the J gene TRBJ1-1; D remains ambiguous. Germline CDR1 is SGHTS and CDR2 is YDEGEE. V was pared by 0 bases and J by 4 bases, with 7 bases between. The CDR3 is 13 residues long. This CDR3 reads CASSLGPFTEAFF. The DNA of the CDR3 is TGTGCCAGCAGCTTGGGCCCATTCACTGAAGCTTTCTTT.

This clonotype was seen many times. This chain links TRBV24-1 with TRBJ2-5, with 8 positions matching TRBD2. CDR3 size: 13 residues. Losses at the gene ends were 7 bases for V and 5 bases for J; bases not matched to a gene: 5. In germline, CDR1 is KGHDR, CDR2 SFDVKD. CDR3 sequence: CATRAGAGETQYF. CDR3 coding DNA: TGTGCCACCAGAGCGGGGGCGGGGGAGACCCAGTACTTC.

The chain employs TRBV7-8 and TRBJ1-5, with D perhaps TRBD1 (5 bases). Germline V lookup: CDR1 SGHVS, CDR2 FQNEAQ. The ends were cut back, 1 base at V and 0 bases at J, with 19 bases in the middle. This CDR3 comprises 19 residues. In DNA form, the CDR3 reads TGTGCCAGCAGCTTAGTTGGCAGGGCCGGAATTTATAGCAATCAGCCCCAGCATTTT. Translation gives CASSLVGRAGIYSNQPQHF.

This clonotype was counted a few times. This chain links TRBV19 with TRBJ2-2, with 11 bases that match TRBD2. Trimming at V came to 7 bases and at J to 3 bases, leaving 1 base not matched to a gene. The CDR3 has 14 amino acids. Germline CDR1 reads LNHDA; CDR2 reads SQIVND (reference sequence). CDR3 in amino acids: CASKLAGDTGELFF. CDR3 coding DNA: TGTGCCAGTAAACTAGCGGGAGACACCGGGGAGCTGTTTTTT. The complete variable domain, with remaining parts taken from reference TRBV19 and TRBJ2-2, reads DGGITQSPKYLFRKEGQNVTLSCEQNLNHDAMYWYRQDPGQGLRLIYYSQIVNDFQKGDIAEGYSVSREKKESFPLTVTSAQKNPTAFYLCASKLAGDTGELFFGEGSRLTVL.

This clonotype has a count of ten or more. The chain is built from TRBV2 and TRBJ2-7; 8 nucleotides line up with TRBD1. CDR1 is SNHLY and CDR2 is FYNNEI in the germline V gene. After removal of 8 bases from V and 2 bases from J, the junction contained 8 bases not matched to a gene. CDR3 length: 14 amino acids. The CDR3 DNA reads as TGTGCCAGCGCCGGGACAGGCGTTACCTACGAGCAGTACTTC. Amino acid sequence: CASAGTGVTYEQYF. Full variable domain (missing parts from reference TRBV2 and TRBJ2-7): EPEVTQTPSHQVTQMGQEVILRCVPISNHLYFYWYRQILGQKVEFLVSFYNNEISEKSEIFDDQFSVERPDGSNFTLKIRSTKLEDSAMYFCASAGTGVTYEQYFGPGTRLTVT.

The gene calls are TRBV14 and TRBJ1-2; D is undetermined. The CDR3 spans 13 residues. Trimming removed 2 bases at V and 4 bases at J, with 8 bases between. Per the germline V gene, CDR1 is SGHDN and CDR2 is FVKESK. CDR3 coding DNA: TGTGCCAGCAGCCAAAATTGGCTCTATGGCTACACCTTC. It specifies CASSQNWLYGYTF. The full variable domain, its missing parts supplied by reference TRBV14 and TRBJ1-2, is EAGVTQFPSHSVIEKGQTVTLRCDPISGHDNLYWYRRVMGKEIKFLLHFVKESKQDESGMPNNRFLAERTGGTYSTLKVQPAELEDSGVYFCASSQNWLYGYTFGSGTRLTVV.

In its sample, this clonotype was seen many times. The V call is TRBV2, the J call TRBJ2-7; D call uncertain. V lost 4 bases and J lost 1, with 8 bases in between. Germline V lookup: CDR1 SNHLY, CDR2 FYNNEI. The length of the CDR3 is 13 residues. Here the CDR3 reads CASSVFWSYEQYF. The CDR3 bases are TGTGCCAGCAGTGTATTTTGGTCCTACGAGCAGTACTTC.

This clonotype showed up many times. The chain is built from TRBV28 and TRBJ2-1; possibly TRBD1 for D (5 bases). This CDR3 has 15 amino acids. In germline, CDR1 is MDHEN, CDR2 SYDVKM. V was pared by 2 bases and J by 0 bases, with 8 bases between. CDR3 coding DNA: TGTGCCAGCAGTTTAGGACAAGTCTCCTACAATGAGCAGTTCTTC. It is translated as CASSLGQVSYNEQFF.

There are a few counts of this clonotype. A much larger clonotype is one base distant, so this may be a read error. The chain joins TRBV5-1 to TRBJ1-4; D might be TRBD1 (6 bases). This CDR3 contains 16 residues. Germline CDR1 and CDR2: SGHRS and YFSETQ. CDR3: CASGLEGGGFDEKLFF. CDR3 bases: TGCGCCAGCGGCTTGGAAGGGGGAGGTTTCGATGAAAAACTGTTTTTT.

This chain joins TRBV28 and TRBJ1-5; TRBD1 is a possible D gene (5 bases). CDR3 size: 12 residues. Germline V gene sequence: CDR1 MDHEN, CDR2 SYDVKM. V gave up 6 bases and J gave up 5 bases, with 8 bases separating them. CDR3 sequence (DNA): TGTGCCAGCAGACAGGCGGATCAGCCCCAGCATTTT. Translating gives CASRQADQPQHF. The full variable domain, in which reference TRBV28 and TRBJ1-5 provide the parts outside the CDR3, is DVKVTQSSRYLVKRTGEKVFLECVQDMDHENMFWYRQDPGLGLRLIYFSYDVKMKEKGDIPEGYSVSREKKERFSLILESASTNQTSMYLCASRQADQPQHFGDGTRLSIL.

In this sample, this clonotype turned up many times. The chain combines TRBV28 with TRBJ2-7; 8 positions match TRBD1. V dropped 5 bases and J dropped 3; count of bases not matched to a gene: 12. This CDR3 has 16 residues. Per germline, CDR1 MDHEN and CDR2 SYDVKM. CDR3 sequence (DNA): TGTGCCAGCAGTCCATCAGTCGGGACAGGTTTCTACGAGCAGTACTTC. Its translation: CASSPSVGTGFYEQYF. The full variable domain, its missing parts supplied by reference TRBV28 and TRBJ2-7, is DVKVTQSSRYLVKRTGEKVFLECVQDMDHENMFWYRQDPGLGLRLIYFSYDVKMKEKGDIPEGYSVSREKKERFSLILESASTNQTSMYLCASSPSVGTGFYEQYFGPGTRLTVT.

This clonotype turned up a few times. The V gene is TRBV30, the J gene TRBJ2-3, with 9 nucleotides matching TRBD2. After removal of 5 bases from V and 6 bases from J, the junction contained 9 bases not matched to a gene. The CDR3 extends over 14 amino acids. Germline V gives CDR1 GTSNPN, CDR2 SVGIG (reference sequence). Here the CDR3 reads CAWAAGGAVDTQYF. The CDR3 region has the DNA TGTGCCTGGGCAGCGGGGGGTGCTGTGGATACGCAGTATTTT.

This clonotype came up many times. J is TRBJ1-1 and V is TRBV18; TRBD1 matches at 10 bases. The CDR3 has 14 residues. CDR1 KGHSH and CDR2 LQKENI come from the germline V gene. V gave up 2 bases and J gave up 7 bases; unmatched junction bases: 4. CDR3 protein: CASSPKDRGDEAFF. Written as DNA, the CDR3 is TGTGCCAGCTCACCAAAGGACAGGGGGGATGAAGCTTTCTTT. The full variable domain, with the rest looked up from reference TRBV18 and TRBJ1-1, is NAGVMQNPRHLVRRRGQEARLRCSPMKGHSHVYWYRQLPEEGLKFMVYLQKENIIDESGMPKERFSAEFPKEGPSILRIQQVVRGDSAAYFCASSPKDRGDEAFFGQGTRLTVV.

This clonotype was counted many times. CDR3 sequence: CASSADSTDTQYF. CDR3 bases: TGTGCCAGCAGCGCGGACAGCACAGATACGCAGTATTTT. The genes are TRBV3-1 and TRBJ2-3; D gene unclear. Germline V gene lookup returns CDR1 LGHDT and CDR2 YNNKEL (reference sequence). This CDR3 spans 13 amino acids. Between the trimmed V and J ends, which lost 5 bases and 0 bases, there was a span of 6 bases.

This chain connects TRBV3-1 to TRBJ2-2; D is possibly TRBD1 (6 bases). Germline CDR1 LGHDT, CDR2 YNNKEL (reference sequence). V lost 3 bases, J lost 4 bases, and 18 bases lay in between. The CDR3 is 17 residues long. The CDR3: CASSQARGSPATGELFF. As DNA, the CDR3 is TGTGCCAGCAGCCAGGCGAGGGGGTCTCCTGCCACCGGGGAGCTGTTTTTT.

The chain links TRBV19 to TRBJ1-4; possible D gene TRBD1, 5 bases. V was clipped by 7 bases and J by 3 bases, with 9 bases between them. Looked up from germline, CDR1 is LNHDA and CDR2 is SQIVND (reference sequence). CDR3 length equals 13 residues. The CDR3 region is CASMGPPNEKLFF. The CDR3 coding sequence is TGTGCCAGTATGGGGCCTCCTAATGAAAAACTGTTTTTT.

This clonotype was observed a handful of times. The chain recombines TRBV5-6 with TRBJ2-5; TRBD1 matches 9 bases. CDR1 SGHDT and CDR2 YYEEEE come from the germline V gene. After removal of 0 bases from V and 2 bases from J, the junction contained 5 bases not matched to a gene. This CDR3 region has 16 residues. In DNA form, the CDR3 reads TGTGCCAGCAGCTTGGCCCACAGGGGGCGGCAAGAGACCCAGTACTTC. It codes for CASSLAHRGRQETQYF.